Below are 20 T cell receptor beta chains sequenced from a single sample in a study of cytomegalovirus exposure and HLA in healthy donors. PCR amplification relied on 60 Vbeta primers (plus 13 Jbeta primers). This table comes from immunoSEQ multiplex PCR, and its TCRdb copy is limited to in-frame clones, with some not included. This sample has about 160,000 clones, with around three quarters found just once. Sequencing was carried out using PBMCs. The receptor set was obtained from a man in his forties or fifties in good health and CMV-seropositive.

The CDR3 sequence is CASSSGQGRETQYF. DNA of the CDR3: TGTGCCAGCAGCTCCGGACAGGGACGAGAGACCCAGTACTTC. This chain joins TRBV5-6 and TRBJ2-5; 8 bases are a match to TRBD1. Looked up from germline, CDR1 is SGHDT and CDR2 is YYEEEE. The CDR3 is made up of 14 amino acids. The trim removed 3 bases at V and 4 bases at J, leaving 5 bases unmatched.

V is TRBV10-3 and J is TRBJ2-7, with 8 bases fitting TRBD2. The CDR3 sequence is 13 residues long. Germline V gene data show CDR1 as ENHRY and CDR2 as SYGVKD. The V segment lost 8 bases and the J segment 0 bases; nucleotides outside the gene matches: 3. CDR3 sequence reads: CAIALAASYEQYF. The CDR3 nucleotides read TGTGCCATCGCACTAGCGGCCTCCTACGAGCAGTACTTC.

This chain uses TRBV5-1 with TRBJ2-1, with D maybe TRBD2 (6 bases). The CDR3 spans 16 residues. Germline CDR1 reads SGHRS; CDR2 reads YFSETQ. The V end lost 0 bases, the J end lost 0 bases, and 10 bases lay between the germline ends. In DNA, the CDR3 is TGCGCCAGCAGCTTGGTGGCGGGGCCCTCCTACAATGAGCAGTTCTTC. Protein: CASSLVAGPSYNEQFF.

The J gene is TRBJ2-1, the V gene TRBV5-1; TRBD2 matches 9 bases. V trimming: 4 bases; J trimming: 0 bases; junction bases outside the gene matches: 5. CDR3 length: 16 residues. Germline CDR1 SGHRS, CDR2 YFSETQ. The CDR3 nucleotides read TGCGCCAGCAGCCCGGATAGCGGGGGCTCCTACAATGAGCAGTTCTTC. This translates into CASSPDSGGSYNEQFF.

The J gene is TRBJ2-5, the V gene TRBV9, with 7 bases aligning to TRBD1. The germline CDR1 and CDR2 sequences are SGDLS and YYNGEE. After removal of 0 bases from V and 2 bases from J, the junction contained 4 bases not matched to a gene. The CDR3 spans 15 residues. The chain's CDR3 is CASSVEGRGQETQYF. The DNA of the CDR3 is TGTGCCAGCAGCGTAGAGGGCAGGGGGCAAGAGACCCAGTACTTC. Full variable domain (remainder filled in from reference TRBV9 and TRBJ2-5): DSGVTQTPKHLITATGQRVTLRCSPRSGDLSVYWYQQSLDQGLQFLIQYYNGEERAKGNILERFSAQQFPDLHSELNLSSLELGDSALYFCASSVEGRGQETQYFGPGTRLLVL.

The chain employs TRBV5-1 and TRBJ2-5, with a weak D call TRBD2 (6 bases). Deletions cut 6 bases from V and 2 bases from J, with 11 bases between. This CDR3 comprises 13 residues. The germline CDR1 and CDR2 sequences are SGHRS and YFSETQ. DNA of the CDR3: TGCGCCAGCAACCGGGACTTACAAGAGACCCAGTACTTC. Its translation is CASNRDLQETQYF. The complete variable domain, with remaining parts taken from reference TRBV5-1 and TRBJ2-5, reads KAGVTQTPRYLIKTRGQQVTLSCSPISGHRSVSWYQQTPGQGLQFLFEYFSETQRNKGNFPGRFSGRQFSNSRSEMNVSTLELGDSALYLCASNRDLQETQYFGPGTRLLVL.

The chain uses TRBV30 and TRBJ2-5, with 10 bases aligning to TRBD2. The germline V gene encodes CDR1 GTSNPN and CDR2 SVGIG (reference sequence). The CDR3 is made up of 14 amino acids. The V gene end was trimmed by 5 bases and the J gene end by 1 base; junction bases not matched to a gene: 4. CDR3 DNA: TGTGCCTGGTGTAGCGGGGGGTTCCAAGAGACCCAGTACTTC. This gives the protein CAWCSGGFQETQYF.

This chain joins TRBV5-6 and TRBJ2-5; TRBD2 agrees at 7 bases. CDR1 is SGHDT, CDR2 YYEEEE, per germline. V lost 3 bases and J lost 4; bases outside the gene matches: 12. This CDR3 spans 16 amino acids. The CDR3 region has the DNA TGTGCCAGCAGCTCCCCTATACTGACTAGCTTAGAGACCCAGTACTTC. The encoded protein is CASSSPILTSLETQYF.

This clone was detected a few times. This chain uses TRBV5-1 with TRBJ2-7; 9 nucleotides align to TRBD1. Germline values: CDR1 SGHRS, CDR2 YFSETQ. Trimming cost V 2 bases and J 4 bases; bases outside gene matches: 4. This CDR3 has 14 residues. This CDR3 is CASSFGQGKYEQYF. The DNA of the CDR3 is TGCGCCAGCAGCTTTGGACAGGGGAAATACGAGCAGTACTTC. Looking up the rest from reference TRBV5-1 and TRBJ2-7 gives the full variable domain: KAGVTQTPRYLIKTRGQQVTLSCSPISGHRSVSWYQQTPGQGLQFLFEYFSETQRNKGNFPGRFSGRQFSNSRSEMNVSTLELGDSALYLCASSFGQGKYEQYFGPGTRLTVT.

This CDR3 is CASSTGWGGGQPQHF. In DNA, the CDR3 is TGTGCCAGCTCAACGGGCTGGGGAGGTGGTCAGCCCCAGCATTTT. The chain uses TRBV18 and TRBJ1-5; D unresolved. The CDR3 consists of 15 residues. V was shortened by 5 bases and J by 6 bases, with 17 bases between the two germline ends. Germline V gene sequence: CDR1 KGHSH, CDR2 LQKENI.

The rearrangement links TRBV2 to TRBJ2-3, with 11 bases aligning to TRBD2. The CDR3 is made up of 15 amino acids. The V gene end was trimmed by 3 bases and the J gene end by 8 bases; junction bases not matched to a gene: 7. From germline, CDR1 is SNHLY and CDR2 FYNNEI. The CDR3 loop is CASSEELAGAGTQYF. The CDR3 DNA reads as TGTGCCAGCAGTGAGGAACTAGCGGGGGCGGGTACGCAGTATTTT.

In nucleotides, the CDR3 is TGTGCCAGCAGTTCCGATAACAGGGGAACGAGCTCCTATAATTCACCCCTCCACTTT. Translating it yields CASSSDNRGTSSYNSPLHF. This sequence joins TRBV27 and TRBJ1-6, with TRBD1 matching over 7 bases. Trimming at V came to 4 bases and at J to 0 bases, leaving 12 bases not matched to a gene. The germline V gene has CDR1 MNHEY and CDR2 SMNVEV (reference sequence). This CDR3 is 19 amino acids long.

The chain has TRBV27 and TRBJ2-7, with TRBD1 as a possible D gene (5 bases). V was shortened by 6 bases and J by 0 bases, with 12 bases between the two germline ends. Germline values: CDR1 MNHEY, CDR2 SMNVEV (reference sequence). The CDR3 consists of 14 residues. CDR3 loop: CASRPGSFSYEQYF. The CDR3 DNA reads TGTGCCAGCAGACCAGGGTCTTTCTCCTACGAGCAGTACTTC.

This clone has a handful of counts. J is TRBJ2-7 and V is TRBV20-1; 7 bases map to TRBD1. The CDR3 length is 11 residues. Germline CDR1 reads DFQATT; CDR2 reads SNEGSKA (reference sequence). V shed 5 bases and J 5 bases; nucleotides not matched to a gene: 3. The CDR3 DNA reads as TGCAGTGCTCTGCAGGGGGACGAGCAGTACTTC. Residues: CSALQGDEQYF.

In DNA, the CDR3 is TGTGCCACCAGCGAGGCACCCAACACAGGCTCCTACGAGCAGTACTTC. It codes for CATSEAPNTGSYEQYF. The gene calls are TRBV15 and TRBJ2-7, with a possible D match to TRBD1 (5 bases). Looked up from germline, CDR1 is LNHNV and CDR2 is YYDKDF (reference sequence). This CDR3 has 16 residues. Trimming shortened V by 5 bases and J by 0 bases, and 17 bases separated the two germline ends.

The genes are TRBV5-4 and TRBJ1-2; D might be TRBD1 (6 bases). V lost 4 bases, J lost 5 bases, and 12 bases lay in between. This CDR3 region has 13 residues. Germline CDR1 and CDR2: SGHNT and YYREEE (reference sequence). The CDR3 nucleotides are TGTGCCAGCAGCCAACGGACAGTGTATGGCTACACCTTC. This sequence encodes CASSQRTVYGYTF.

The chain recombines TRBV6-5 with TRBJ1-2; 12 bases align to TRBD1. After removal of 0 bases from V and 7 bases from J, the junction contained 6 bases not matched to a gene. This CDR3 comprises 16 residues. Germline V gene lookup returns CDR1 MNHEY and CDR2 SVGAGI. CDR3 amino acids: CASSYSGTGGAGGYTF. The CDR3 DNA follows: TGTGCCAGCAGTTACTCCGGGACAGGGGGCGCGGGTGGCTACACCTTC.

This chain connects TRBV19 to TRBJ1-1; 8 positions agree with TRBD1. This CDR3 is built from 16 residues. CDR1 is LNHDA, CDR2 SQIVND, per germline (reference sequence). The V segment lost 3 bases and the J segment 0 bases; nucleotides outside the gene matches: 6. CDR3 DNA: TGTGCCAGTAGTATGGGGACAGGTTATTTGAACACTGAAGCTTTCTTT. As protein: CASSMGTGYLNTEAFF.

This chain connects TRBV25-1 to TRBJ2-3; 11 bases fit TRBD1. Germline V gives CDR1 MGHDK, CDR2 SYGVNS. The CDR3 loop spans 17 amino acids. V lost 4 bases to trimming and J lost 2 bases; unmatched junction nucleotides: 8. This chain's CDR3 is CASSGPRDRGVTDTQYF. DNA of the CDR3: TGTGCCAGCAGTGGGCCCCGGGACAGGGGGGTCACAGATACGCAGTATTTT.

V is TRBV6-1 and J is TRBJ1-5; TRBD1 agrees at 7 bases. Trimming took 5 bases from V and 5 from J; bases not matched to a gene: 3. Germline assignment: CDR1 MNHNS and CDR2 SASEGT. The CDR3 contains 13 residues. CDR3 in DNA: TGTGCCAGCAGTTTGCAGGGGGATCAGCCCCAGCATTTT. Encoded protein: CASSLQGDQPQHF.